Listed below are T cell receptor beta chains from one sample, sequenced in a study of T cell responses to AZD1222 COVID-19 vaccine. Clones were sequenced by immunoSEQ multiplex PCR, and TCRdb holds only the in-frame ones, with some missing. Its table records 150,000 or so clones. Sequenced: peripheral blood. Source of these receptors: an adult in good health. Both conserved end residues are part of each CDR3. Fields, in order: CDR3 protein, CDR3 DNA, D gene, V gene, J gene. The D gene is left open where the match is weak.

CDR3: CASSSYRENTGELFF
DNA: TGTGCCAGCAGCTCATACAGGGAGAACACCGGGGAGCTGTTTTTT
D: NA
V: TRBV5-4
J: TRBJ2-2

CDR3: CASRRDTNYGYTF
DNA: TGCGCCAGCAGAAGGGATACCAACTATGGCTACACCTTC
D: NA
V: TRBV5-1
J: TRBJ1-2

CDR3: CASSTQQGESTDTQYF
DNA: TGTGCCAGCAGTACCCAACAGGGGGAAAGCACAGATACGCAGTATTTT
D: TRBD1
V: TRBV27
J: TRBJ2-3

CDR3: CASSGGLVSGGYTF
DNA: TGTGCCAGCAGTGGTGGATTAGTCTCGGGGGGCTACACCTTC
D: NA
V: TRBV2
J: TRBJ1-2

CDR3: CASSPSGTGAAETEAFF
DNA: TGCGCCAGCAGCCCCTCCGGGACAGGGGCCGCTGAGACTGAAGCTTTCTTT
D: TRBD1
V: TRBV5-1
J: TRBJ1-1

CDR3: CASAQGIYGYTF
DNA: TGTGCCAGTGCGCAGGGGATTTATGGCTACACCTTC
D: NA
V: TRBV12-3/TRBV12-4
J: TRBJ1-2

CDR3: CASMESSTDTQYF
DNA: TGTGCCAGCATGGAGTCTAGCACAGATACGCAGTATTTT
D: NA
V: TRBV2
J: TRBJ2-3

CDR3: CSVGGRLGQGATWEETQYF
DNA: TGCAGCGTTGGAGGTCGGCTCGGACAGGGGGCGACTTGGGAAGAGACCCAGTACTTC
D: TRBD1
V: TRBV29-1
J: TRBJ2-5

CDR3: CASSTTAGGYGYTF
DNA: TGTGCCAGTAGTACGACAGCGGGGGGTTATGGCTACACCTTC
D: NA
V: TRBV19
J: TRBJ1-2

CDR3: CASGTSNTGELFF
DNA: TGTGCCAGCGGGACCTCGAACACCGGGGAGCTGTTTTTT
D: NA
V: TRBV28
J: TRBJ2-2

CDR3: CASSQTSGGTQDTQYF
DNA: TGTGCCAGCAGCCAAACTAGCGGGGGGACCCAAGATACGCAGTATTTT
D: TRBD2
V: TRBV4-2
J: TRBJ2-3

CDR3: CASSFSHRGNNEQFF
DNA: TGTGCCAGCAGTTTTTCGCATCGGGGGAACAATGAGCAGTTCTTC
D: NA
V: TRBV6-5
J: TRBJ2-1

CDR3: CASRGRIPEQFF
DNA: TGTGCCAGCAGAGGACGGATCCCCGAGCAGTTCTTC
D: NA
V: TRBV11-3
J: TRBJ2-1

CDR3: CASSTGTVNTEAFF
DNA: TGCGCCAGCAGCACCGGGACAGTGAACACTGAAGCTTTCTTT
D: TRBD1
V: TRBV5-1
J: TRBJ1-1

CDR3: CASSYARGLNQPQHF
DNA: TGTGCCAGCAGCTATGCACGGGGGTTAAATCAGCCCCAGCATTTT
D: NA
V: TRBV5-6
J: TRBJ1-5

CDR3: CASSLGWSSGNTIYF
DNA: TGTGCCAGCAGCTTAGGGTGGAGCTCTGGAAACACCATATATTTT
D: NA
V: TRBV7-8
J: TRBJ1-3

CDR3: CASSLIEGGEQFF
DNA: TGTGCCAGCAGCTTAATAGAAGGTGGTGAGCAGTTCTTC
D: NA
V: TRBV7-3
J: TRBJ2-1

CDR3: CASSLTGRGTFF
DNA: TGTGCCAGCAGCTTAACAGGGCGAGGAACTTTCTTT
D: NA
V: TRBV7-9
J: TRBJ1-1

CDR3: CASSPEAVLYYGYTF
DNA: TGTGCCAGCAGCCCGGAAGCAGTCCTTTACTATGGCTACACCTTC
D: NA
V: TRBV5-4
J: TRBJ1-2

CDR3: CASRPRGPGFRGYTF
DNA: TGTGCCAGCAGGCCGAGGGGGCCCGGTTTTCGTGGCTACACCTTC
D: TRBD1
V: TRBV7-2
J: TRBJ1-2

CDR3: CSAETGGTEAFF
DNA: TGCAGCGCCGAGACAGGGGGCACTGAAGCTTTCTTT
D: TRBD1
V: TRBV29-1
J: TRBJ1-1

CDR3: CASSLPGTGDTEAFF
DNA: TGTGCCAGCAGTTTACCCGGGACAGGGGACACTGAAGCTTTCTTT
D: TRBD1
V: TRBV2
J: TRBJ1-1

CDR3: CSASFYNEQFF
DNA: TGCAGTGCTAGCTTTTACAATGAGCAGTTCTTC
D: NA
V: TRBV20-1
J: TRBJ2-1

CDR3: CASSYAGTGYGYTF
DNA: TGTGCCAGCAGTTACGCCGGGACAGGGTACGGCTACACCTTC
D: TRBD1
V: TRBV6-5
J: TRBJ1-2

CDR3: CASSYYRAYNEQFF
DNA: TGTGCCAGCAGTTACTACAGGGCCTACAATGAGCAGTTCTTC
D: NA
V: TRBV6-5
J: TRBJ2-1

CDR3: CASSTAGVQGALNTEAFF
DNA: TGTGCCAGCAGCACCGCGGGGGTACAGGGGGCCTTGAACACTGAAGCTTTCTTT
D: TRBD1
V: TRBV7-9
J: TRBJ1-1

CDR3: CASSDRTGNTEAFF
DNA: TGTGCCAGCAGTGACCGGACGGGAAACACTGAAGCTTTCTTT
D: NA
V: TRBV6-6
J: TRBJ1-1

CDR3: CASSIGNTIYF
DNA: TGTGCCAGTAGTATTGGGAACACCATATATTTT
D: NA
V: TRBV19
J: TRBJ1-3

CDR3: CASSLSPRAVGNTIYF
DNA: TGTGCCAGCAGCTTGAGCCCCAGGGCGGTCGGAAACACCATATATTTT
D: NA
V: TRBV5-6
J: TRBJ1-3

CDR3: CASSVHLNTEAFF
DNA: TGTGCCAGCAGCGTCCATCTAAACACTGAAGCTTTCTTT
D: NA
V: TRBV9
J: TRBJ1-1

CDR3: CASRLRGSYGYTF
DNA: TGTGCCAGCAGGTTACGGGGAAGCTATGGCTACACCTTC
D: NA
V: TRBV6-5
J: TRBJ1-2

CDR3: CASGDYQRAEQYF
DNA: TGTGCCAGCGGGGACTACCAAAGAGCCGAGCAGTACTTC
D: TRBD2
V: TRBV27
J: TRBJ2-7